A selection of T cell receptor beta chains follows, all from one sample in a study of T cell responses to AZD1222 COVID-19 vaccine. Libraries were prepared by immunoSEQ multiplex PCR; TCRdb keeps only in-frame clonotypes and omits some of them. The sample yields over 100,000 clones, over 75% seen once. Sequences were derived from peripheral blood, sampled on day 0 of AZD1222 vaccination. These TCRs come from an adult in good health. The CDR3 runs from the conserved cysteine through the conserved F or W. The D gene is left open where the match is weak. Not all rows give a size; the values are once, few, many and, for expanded clones, a class.

>.|TRBJ1-2|TRBV6-2/TRBV6-3|.
TGTGCCAGCAGTCAAACATACGGCTACACCTTC
CASSQTYGYTF
>few|TRBJ1-1|TRBV11-2|.
TGTGCCAGCAGCGATGGCACAGGCGGTAGCACTGAAGCTTTCTTT
CASSDGTGGSTEAFF
>.|TRBJ1-6|TRBV19|.
TGTGCCAGTAGACAGGATCTACTTATTTATAATTCACCCCTCCACTTT
CASRQDLLIYNSPLHF
>.|TRBJ2-1|TRBV5-1|TRBD2
TGCCCCCGCCGCCCCCGGGGGGGGGACACATACAATGAGCAGTTCTTC
CPRRPRGGDTYNEQFF
>.|TRBJ1-1|TRBV7-6|.
TGTGCCAGCAGCTTAGGGGGGCAGTGGCCCGAAGCTTTCTTT
CASSLGGQWPEAFF
>.|TRBJ1-2|TRBV5-1|TRBD1
TGCGCCAGCAGCTTCGACAGGGGGCAAAATGGCTACACCTTC
CASSFDRGQNGYTF
>.|TRBJ1-1|TRBV9|.
TGTGCCAGCAGCGAGCTCGACACTGAAGCTTTCTTT
CASSELDTEAFF
>.|TRBJ2-1|TRBV9|TRBD2
TGTGCCAGCAGCCCACTAGCGGGGGTCCGCAATGAGCAGTTCTTC
CASSPLAGVRNEQFF
>.|TRBJ2-7|TRBV18|TRBD1
TGTGCCAGCTCACCGGGGGACAGGGGGCCCTACGAGCAGTACTTC
CASSPGDRGPYEQYF
>once|TRBJ1-4|TRBV28|.
TGTGCCAGCAGCCCGCTGGACGATGAAAAACTGTTTTTT
CASSPLDDEKLFF
>.|TRBJ1-2|TRBV7-8|.
TGTGCCAGCAGCTTAGCGGGACTACAGCTAGGCTACACCTTC
CASSLAGLQLGYTF
>.|TRBJ1-4|TRBV9|TRBD1
TGTGCCAGCAGCGTAGACGGCAGGGGGCATGAAAAACTGTTTTTT
CASSVDGRGHEKLFF
>few|TRBJ2-3|TRBV3-1/TRBV3-2|TRBD1
TGTGCCAGCAGCCTACGGGTGACAGGGGTAGGCACAGATACGCAGTATTTT
CASSLRVTGVGTDTQYF
>.|TRBJ1-2|TRBV6-5|.
TGTGCCAGCAGTTTACGGACAGCTCTCCTCTATGGCTACACCTTC
CASSLRTALLYGYTF
>once|TRBJ1-2|TRBV11-2|.
TGTGCCAGCAGCTTAGTGAGCTATGGCTACACCTTC
CASSLVSYGYTF
>.|TRBJ1-2|TRBV12-5|.
TGTGCTACCCTCCACCAAGCGCATGGCTACACCTTC
CATLHQAHGYTF
>.|TRBJ1-6|TRBV2|.
TGTGCCAGCAGTGAAGTCGGGGATAATTCACCCCTCCACTTT
CASSEVGDNSPLHF